This T cell receptor beta chain was observed in a study of T and B cells in COVID-19 patients. Germline loops: CDR1 KGHDR, CDR2 SFDVKD. CDR3 size: 16 residues. Trimming removed 2 bases from V and 8 bases from J; junction bases left unmatched: 8. TRB was amplified from approximately 250-480 ng of blood genomic DNA. Multiplex PCR with BIOMED2 TRB-A/B primer pools amplified TRB rearrangements. TCRdb re-called the multiplex PCR reads through MiXCR, storing one row per CDR3 protein. This sample carries 15,000 or so distinct CDR3 sequences, about 30% of them seen once, and the ten largest clones take more than 2.5%.

This receptor was taken from a human donor who had recovered from COVID-19. Sequenced material: blood. The rearrangement joins TRBV24-1 to TRBJ2-1; 10 nucleotides align to TRBD2. CDR3 in amino acids: CATSDWTSGASDEQFF. The DNA for the CDR3 is TGTGCCACCAGTGATTGGACTAGCGGTGCGAGCGATGAGCAGTTCTTC.